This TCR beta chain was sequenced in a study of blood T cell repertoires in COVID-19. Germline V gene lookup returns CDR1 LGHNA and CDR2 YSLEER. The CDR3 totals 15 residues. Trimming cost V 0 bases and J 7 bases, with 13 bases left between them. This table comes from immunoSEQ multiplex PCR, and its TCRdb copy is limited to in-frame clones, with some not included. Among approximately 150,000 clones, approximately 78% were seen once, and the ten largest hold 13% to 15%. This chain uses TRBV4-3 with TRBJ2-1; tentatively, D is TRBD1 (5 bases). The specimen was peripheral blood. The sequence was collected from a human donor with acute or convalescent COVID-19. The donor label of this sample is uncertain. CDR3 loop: CASSQDHDSNNEQFF. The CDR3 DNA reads TGCGCCAGCAGCCAAGATCACGACAGTAATAATGAGCAGTTCTTC.